Listed below are T cell receptor beta chains from one sample, sequenced in a study of naive CD8 T cells in extremely preterm neonates. Here immunoSEQ multiplex PCR was the method, and the copy in TCRdb shows in-frame clones only, minus some. There are more than 7,000 clones in the sample; about 97% occur only once, and roughly 0.3% lies in the top ten. Sequencing was performed on naive CD8+ T cells from blood. The receptors shown here come from a human donor in good health. Each CDR3 is given with its conserved first and last residue. The order of the fields is V gene, D gene, J gene, CDR3 DNA, CDR3 protein. A D gene is named only where the DNA matches it firmly.

>TRBV30|NA|TRBJ1-3
TGTGCCTGGCACTCTGGAAACACCATATATTTT
CAWHSGNTIYF
>TRBV19|TRBD1|TRBJ2-5
TGTGCCAGTAGTACCGGGACAGGGGGCGCGGAGACCCAGTACTTC
CASSTGTGGAETQYF
>TRBV6-5|TRBD2|TRBJ2-7
TGTGCCAGCAGTTATCGACTAGCGGGAGCCTCTACCGAGCAGTACTTC
CASSYRLAGASTEQYF
>TRBV9|TRBD1|TRBJ2-7
TGTGCCAGCAGCTTCGGACAGGGTCCATACGAGCAGTACTTC
CASSFGQGPYEQYF
>TRBV28|TRBD2|TRBJ2-1
TGTGCCAGCAGGTCCGGTAGCGGGACCTCCTACAATGAGCAGTTCTTC
CASRSGSGTSYNEQFF
>TRBV28|TRBD1|TRBJ1-2
TGTGCCAGCAGTGTCTACAGGGGGCGAGGCTACACCTTC
CASSVYRGRGYTF
>TRBV5-6|TRBD1|TRBJ2-7
TGTGCCAGCAGCCCGACAGGGTGGAGCGAGCAGTACTTC
CASSPTGWSEQYF
>TRBV7-6|NA|TRBJ2-7
TGTGCCAGCAGCTTAGATCCGGTGGGGAGCGAGCAGTACTTC
CASSLDPVGSEQYF
>TRBV7-6|TRBD2|TRBJ2-7
TGTGCCAGCAGCACATTAGCGGGAGGGCCGAAGGAGCAGTACTTC
CASSTLAGGPKEQYF
>TRBV6-1|TRBD1|TRBJ2-1
TGTGCCAGCAGTCCGGGACAGGGCAATGAGCAGTTCTTC
CASSPGQGNEQFF